This record looks at one T cell receptor (beta chain) sequence and its context. Its antigen is not known. This entry comes from a study of early T cells in non-severe SARS-CoV-2 infection. Study-level information: Sequencing input comprised bulk RNA from unsorted whole blood; chain pairing was not available. Study-level findings and limits: The matching step, a VDJdb search, favored anti-spike CD8 responses and missed private and CD4 specificities.

V lost 7 bases, J lost 3 bases, and 4 bases stayed unmatched. The germline CDR1 and CDR2 sequences are MDHEN and SYDVKM. This CDR3 region has 13 residues. Tagging with unique molecular identifiers was applied to individual cDNA molecules. From the 5' RACE reads, TCRdb called clonotypes with MiXCR, one entry per CDR3 protein. Of over 100,000 distinct CDR3 sequences in the sample, approximately 14% were seen once. Material for sequencing was whole blood. The chain carries TRBV28 and TRBJ2-7, with 9 bases aligning to TRBD2. The sequence was collected from an adult who was a healthcare worker with PCR-confirmed SARS-CoV-2 infection or an uninfected control (not recorded which). In nucleotides, the CDR3 is TGTGCCAGCACCGCGGGAGGGTTCTACGAGCAGTACTTC. It codes for CASTAGGFYEQYF. Supplemented by reference TRBV28 and TRBJ2-7, the full variable domain reads DVKVTQSSRYLVKRTGEKVFLECVQDMDHENMFWYRQDPGLGLRLIYFSYDVKMKEKGDIPEGYSVSREKKERFSLILESASTNQTSMYLCASTAGGFYEQYFGPGTRLTVT.